This TCR beta chain was identified in a study of cytomegalovirus exposure and HLA in healthy donors. Use of 60 Vbeta and 13 Jbeta primers characterized the PCR. Sequenced by immunoSEQ multiplex PCR; TCRdb stores in-frame clones only, minus some. The sample totals just under 80,000 clones. The study's findings and limits: The study designated 150 or so TCR beta chains cytomegalovirus-associated.

Germline V lookup: CDR1 MNHEY, CDR2 SMNVEV (reference sequence). This CDR3 region has 18 residues. The trim removed 4 bases at V and 2 bases at J, leaving 11 bases unmatched. A note on this clone: The antigen remains undetermined.

Sample: PBMCs. The receptor was isolated from a young man in good health and CMV-seropositive. This rearrangement joins TRBV27 to TRBJ2-1; 10 positions agree with TRBD2. DNA of the CDR3: TGTGCCAGCAGTTCACATCGGACTAGCGGCCTTACCTACAATGAGCAGTTCTTC. Translated: CASSSHRTSGLTYNEQFF.